This TCR beta chain stems from a study of T cells in Graves' hyperthyroidism and ophthalmopathy. Overall study context: Peripheral blood samples were taken at initial diagnosis, prior to any treatment. Whole-study results and caveats: Most clonotypes expanded in thyroid above 0.001 were likewise present in blood.

Uncontrolled infection, other autoimmune disease, pregnancy or lactation disqualified patients from enrolment. This clonotype was counted at least ten times. Its antigen is still unknown. The TCR beta CDR3 regions underwent amplification using RNA transcripts as the source. An initial round of RT-PCR targeting the TCR CDR3 relied on the HTBI primer set. TCRdb ran MiXCR on the multiplex PCR reads and lists one entry per CDR3 protein. The table lists 350,000 to 450,000 distinct CDR3 sequences, 17% of them singletons, with roughly 35% in the top ten. After removal of 5 bases from V and 4 bases from J, the junction contained 6 bases not matched to a gene. The CDR3 extends over 14 amino acids. Germline values: CDR1 SNHLY, CDR2 FYNNEI.

The receptor comes from a woman in her twenties or thirties with Graves' hyperthyroidism that later progressed to Graves' ophthalmopathy. Sequencing was carried out using blood. The chain uses TRBV2 and TRBJ2-5; 8 bases line up with TRBD1. The CDR3, as DNA: TGTGCCAGCAGTACAAGACAGGGGAGAGAGACCCAGTACTTC. Translated: CASSTRQGRETQYF.